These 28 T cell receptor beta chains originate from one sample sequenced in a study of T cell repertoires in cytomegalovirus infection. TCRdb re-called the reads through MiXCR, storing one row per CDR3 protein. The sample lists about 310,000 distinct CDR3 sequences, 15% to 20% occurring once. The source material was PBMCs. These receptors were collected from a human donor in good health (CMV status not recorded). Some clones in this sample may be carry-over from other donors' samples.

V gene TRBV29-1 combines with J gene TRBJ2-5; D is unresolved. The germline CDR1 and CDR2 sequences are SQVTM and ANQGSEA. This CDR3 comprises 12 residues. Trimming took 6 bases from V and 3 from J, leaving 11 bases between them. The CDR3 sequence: CSVGMGEETQYF. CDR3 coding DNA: TGCAGCGTCGGAATGGGCGAAGAGACCCAGTACTTC.

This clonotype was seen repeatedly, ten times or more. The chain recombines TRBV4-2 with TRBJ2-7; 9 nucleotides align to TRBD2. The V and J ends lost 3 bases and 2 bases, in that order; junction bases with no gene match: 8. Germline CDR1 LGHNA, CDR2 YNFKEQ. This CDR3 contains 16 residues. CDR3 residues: CASSQDLAGGTYEQYF. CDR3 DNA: TGTGCCAGCAGCCAGGACCTGGCGGGGGGGACCTACGAGCAGTACTTC.

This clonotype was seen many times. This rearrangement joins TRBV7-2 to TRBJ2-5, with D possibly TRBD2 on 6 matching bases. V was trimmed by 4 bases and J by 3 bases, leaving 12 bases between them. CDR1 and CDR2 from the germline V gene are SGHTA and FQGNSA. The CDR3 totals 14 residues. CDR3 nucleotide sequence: TGTGCCAGCAGCTCCGGGGGTGTTAAAGAGACCCAGTACTTC. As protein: CASSSGGVKETQYF.

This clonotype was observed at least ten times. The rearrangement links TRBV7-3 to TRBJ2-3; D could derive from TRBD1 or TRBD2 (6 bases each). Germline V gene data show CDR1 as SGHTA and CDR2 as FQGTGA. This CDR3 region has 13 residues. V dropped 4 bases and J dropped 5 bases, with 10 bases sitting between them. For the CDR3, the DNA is TGTGCCAGCAGCTCGGGGGCTCTAGATACGCAGTATTTT. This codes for CASSSGALDTQYF.

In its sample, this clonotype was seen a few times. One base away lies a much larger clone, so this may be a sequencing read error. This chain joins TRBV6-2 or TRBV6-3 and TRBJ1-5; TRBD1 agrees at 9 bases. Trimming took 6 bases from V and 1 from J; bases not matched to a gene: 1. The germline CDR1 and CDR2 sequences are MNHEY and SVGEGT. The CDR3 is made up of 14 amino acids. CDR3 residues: CASRDRGSNQPQHF. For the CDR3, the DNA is TGTGCCAGCAGGGACAGGGGAAGCAATCAGCCCCAGCATTTT.

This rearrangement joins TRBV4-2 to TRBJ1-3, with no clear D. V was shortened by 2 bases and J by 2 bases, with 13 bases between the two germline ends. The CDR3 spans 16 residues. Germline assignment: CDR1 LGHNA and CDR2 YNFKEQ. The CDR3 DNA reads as TGTGCCAGCAGCCAAACATCTATCGTCCCTGGAAACACCATATATTTT. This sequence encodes CASSQTSIVPGNTIYF.

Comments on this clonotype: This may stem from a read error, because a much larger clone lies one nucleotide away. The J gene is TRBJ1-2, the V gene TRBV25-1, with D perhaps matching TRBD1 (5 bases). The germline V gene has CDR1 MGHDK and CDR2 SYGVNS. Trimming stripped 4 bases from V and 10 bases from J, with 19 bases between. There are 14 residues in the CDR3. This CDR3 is CASSGQTRGEYYTF. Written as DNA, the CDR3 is TGTGCCAGCAGTGGACAGACTCGTGGGGAATACTACACCTTC.

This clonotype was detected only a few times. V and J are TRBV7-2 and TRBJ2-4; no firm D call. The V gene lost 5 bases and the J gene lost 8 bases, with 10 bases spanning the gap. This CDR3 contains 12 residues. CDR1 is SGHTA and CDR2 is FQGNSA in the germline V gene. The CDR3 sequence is CASSPGRDIQYF. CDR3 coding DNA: TGTGCCAGCAGCCCAGGAAGGGACATTCAGTACTTC.

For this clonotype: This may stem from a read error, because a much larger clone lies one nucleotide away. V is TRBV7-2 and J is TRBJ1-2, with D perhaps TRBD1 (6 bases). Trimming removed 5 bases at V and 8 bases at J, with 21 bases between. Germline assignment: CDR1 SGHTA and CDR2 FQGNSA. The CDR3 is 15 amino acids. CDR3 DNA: TGTGCCAGCAGCCCGACCCCCGGCAGGGGAGGCGGCTACACCTTC. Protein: CASSPTPGRGGGYTF.

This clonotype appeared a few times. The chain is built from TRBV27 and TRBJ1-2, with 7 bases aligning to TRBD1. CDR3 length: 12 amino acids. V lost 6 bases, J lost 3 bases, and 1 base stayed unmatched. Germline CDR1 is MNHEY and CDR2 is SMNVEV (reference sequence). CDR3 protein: CASRTGYYGYTF. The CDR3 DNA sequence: TGTGCCAGCAGGACAGGGTACTATGGCTACACCTTC.

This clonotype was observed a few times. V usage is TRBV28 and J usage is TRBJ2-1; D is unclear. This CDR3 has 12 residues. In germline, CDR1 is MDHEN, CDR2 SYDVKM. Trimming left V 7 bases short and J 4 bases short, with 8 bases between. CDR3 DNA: TGTGCCAGCACCCCCAGGTACAATGAGCAGTTCTTC. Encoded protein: CASTPRYNEQFF.

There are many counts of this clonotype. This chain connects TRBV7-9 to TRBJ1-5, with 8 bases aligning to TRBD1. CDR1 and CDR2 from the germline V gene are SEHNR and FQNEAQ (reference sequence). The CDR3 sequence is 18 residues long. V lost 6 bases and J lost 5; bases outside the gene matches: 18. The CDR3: CASSSVPARGLVDQPQHF. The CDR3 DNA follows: TGTGCCAGCAGTTCGGTACCGGCCAGGGGGCTAGTCGATCAGCCCCAGCATTTT.

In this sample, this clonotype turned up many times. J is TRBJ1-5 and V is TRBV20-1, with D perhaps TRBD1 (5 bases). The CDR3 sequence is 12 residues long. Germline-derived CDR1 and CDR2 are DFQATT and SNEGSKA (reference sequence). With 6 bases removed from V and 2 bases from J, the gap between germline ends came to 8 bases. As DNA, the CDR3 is TGCAGTGCGGGGGGGGGCAATCAGCCCCAGCATTTT. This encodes CSAGGGNQPQHF.

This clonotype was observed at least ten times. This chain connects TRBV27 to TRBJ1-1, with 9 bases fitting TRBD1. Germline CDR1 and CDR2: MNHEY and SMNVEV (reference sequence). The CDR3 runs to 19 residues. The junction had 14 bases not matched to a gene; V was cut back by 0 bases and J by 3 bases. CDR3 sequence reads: CASSLSRGQGAGEHTEAFF. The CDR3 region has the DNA TGTGCCAGCAGTTTATCGCGGGGACAGGGCGCAGGAGAGCACACTGAAGCTTTCTTT.

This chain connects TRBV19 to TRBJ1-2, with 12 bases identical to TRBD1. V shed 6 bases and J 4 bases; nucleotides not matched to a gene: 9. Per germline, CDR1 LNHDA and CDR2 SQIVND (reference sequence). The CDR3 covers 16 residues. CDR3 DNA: TGTGCCAGTAGACTATCGGGACAGGGGGCCGGCTATGGCTACACCTTC. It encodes CASRLSGQGAGYGYTF.

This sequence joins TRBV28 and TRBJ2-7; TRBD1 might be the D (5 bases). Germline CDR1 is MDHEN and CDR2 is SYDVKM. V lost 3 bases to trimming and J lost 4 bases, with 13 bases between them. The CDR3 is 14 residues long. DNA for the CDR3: TGTGCCAGCAGTTTTGGCTTGGGGCTTTACGAGCAGTACTTC. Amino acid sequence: CASSFGLGLYEQYF.

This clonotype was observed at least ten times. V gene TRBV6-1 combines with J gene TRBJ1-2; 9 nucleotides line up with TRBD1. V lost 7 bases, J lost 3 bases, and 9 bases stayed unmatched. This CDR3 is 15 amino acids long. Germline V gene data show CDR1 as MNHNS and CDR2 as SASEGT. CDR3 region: CASTAGTGSHYGYTF. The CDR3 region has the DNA TGTGCCAGCACTGCCGGGACAGGGTCGCACTATGGCTACACCTTC.

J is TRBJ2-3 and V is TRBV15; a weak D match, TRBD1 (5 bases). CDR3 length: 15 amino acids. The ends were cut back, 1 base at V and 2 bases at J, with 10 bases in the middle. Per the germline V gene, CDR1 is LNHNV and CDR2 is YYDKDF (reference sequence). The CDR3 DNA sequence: TGTGCCACCAGCAGAGCCCAAGGGGACACAGATACGCAGTATTTT. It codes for CATSRAQGDTDTQYF. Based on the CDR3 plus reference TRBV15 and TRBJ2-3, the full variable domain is DAMVIQNPRYQVTQFGKPVTLSCSQTLNHNVMYWYQQKSSQAPKLLFHYYDKDFNNEADTPDNFQSRRPNTSFCFLDIRSPGLGDTAMYLCATSRAQGDTDTQYFGPGTRLTVL.

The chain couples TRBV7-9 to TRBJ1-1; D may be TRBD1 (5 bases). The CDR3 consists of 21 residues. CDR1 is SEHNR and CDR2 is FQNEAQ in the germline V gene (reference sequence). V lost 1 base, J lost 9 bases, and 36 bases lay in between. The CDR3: CASSLGHDSFGVPGPHAQAFF. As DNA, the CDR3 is TGTGCCAGCAGCTTAGGGCATGATTCATTTGGAGTACCGGGGCCTCATGCTCAAGCTTTCTTT.

In nucleotides, the CDR3 is TGCAGTGGAGGCAGGGAAGAGACCCAGTACTTC. Translated: CSGGREETQYF. The chain uses TRBV20-1 and TRBJ2-5; D is perhaps TRBD1 (5 bases). CDR3 length equals 11 residues. Germline lookup yields CDR1 DFQATT and CDR2 SNEGSKA (reference sequence). V lost 7 bases and J lost 3, with 9 bases in between.

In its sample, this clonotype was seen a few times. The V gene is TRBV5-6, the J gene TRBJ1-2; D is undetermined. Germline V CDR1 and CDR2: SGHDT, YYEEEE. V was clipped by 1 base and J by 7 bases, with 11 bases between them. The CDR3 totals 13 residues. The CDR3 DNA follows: TGTGCCAGCAGCTTGTCCCCAATCGGTGGCTACACCTTC. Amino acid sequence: CASSLSPIGGYTF.

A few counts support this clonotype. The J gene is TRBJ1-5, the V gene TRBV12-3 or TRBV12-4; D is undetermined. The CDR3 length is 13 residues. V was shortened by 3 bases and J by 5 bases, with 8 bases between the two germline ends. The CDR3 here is CASSFSPYQPQHF. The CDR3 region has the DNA TGTGCCAGCAGTTTTTCCCCGTATCAGCCCCAGCATTTT.

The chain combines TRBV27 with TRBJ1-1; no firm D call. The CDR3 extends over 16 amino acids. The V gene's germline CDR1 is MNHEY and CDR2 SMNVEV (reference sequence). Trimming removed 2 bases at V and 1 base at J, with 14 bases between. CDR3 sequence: CASSLSLRRQNTEAFF. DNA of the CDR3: TGTGCCAGCAGTTTAAGTTTACGACGGCAGAACACTGAAGCTTTCTTT.

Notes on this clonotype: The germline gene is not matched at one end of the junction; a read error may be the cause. The CDR3 region has the DNA TGTGTCACCAGCAGTAACAGGGGGCCTGGAGATACGCAGTATTTT. It translates to CVTSSNRGPGDTQYF. The rearrangement joins TRBV15 to TRBJ2-3, with 9 bases matching TRBD1. Germline loops: CDR1 LNHNV, CDR2 YYDKDF (reference sequence). The CDR3 runs 15 residues.

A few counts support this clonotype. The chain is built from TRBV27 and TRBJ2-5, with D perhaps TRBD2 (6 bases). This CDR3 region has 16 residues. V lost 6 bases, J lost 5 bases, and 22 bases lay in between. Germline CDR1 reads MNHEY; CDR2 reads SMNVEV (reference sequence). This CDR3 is CASSVLPGLTGETQYF. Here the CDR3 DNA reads TGTGCCAGCAGCGTTCTACCGGGACTTACTGGGGAGACCCAGTACTTC.

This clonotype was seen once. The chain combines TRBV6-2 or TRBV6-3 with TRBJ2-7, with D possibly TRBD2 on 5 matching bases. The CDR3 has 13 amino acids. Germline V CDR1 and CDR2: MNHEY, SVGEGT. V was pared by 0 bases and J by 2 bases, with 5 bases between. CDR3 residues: CASSYSGAYEQYF. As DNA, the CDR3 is TGTGCCAGCAGTTACTCCGGGGCCTACGAGCAGTACTTC.

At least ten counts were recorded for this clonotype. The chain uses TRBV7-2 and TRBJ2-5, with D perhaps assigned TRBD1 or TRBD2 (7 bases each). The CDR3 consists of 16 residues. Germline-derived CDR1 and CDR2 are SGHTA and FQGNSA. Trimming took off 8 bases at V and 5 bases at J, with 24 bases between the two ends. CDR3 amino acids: CASSEGGGGLQETQYF. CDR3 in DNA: TGTGCCAGCTCCGAGGGAGGGGGCGGACTCCAGGAGACCCAGTACTTC.

CDR3 sequence reads: CASRGAEETQYF. Here the CDR3 DNA reads TGTGCCAGCAGGGGGGCTGAAGAGACCCAGTACTTC. The chain recombines TRBV6-6 with TRBJ2-5; D is possibly TRBD1 (6 bases). Germline loops: CDR1 MNHNY, CDR2 SVGAGI (reference sequence). V was cut by 6 bases and J by 3 bases, with 8 bases left in between. The CDR3 spans 12 residues.